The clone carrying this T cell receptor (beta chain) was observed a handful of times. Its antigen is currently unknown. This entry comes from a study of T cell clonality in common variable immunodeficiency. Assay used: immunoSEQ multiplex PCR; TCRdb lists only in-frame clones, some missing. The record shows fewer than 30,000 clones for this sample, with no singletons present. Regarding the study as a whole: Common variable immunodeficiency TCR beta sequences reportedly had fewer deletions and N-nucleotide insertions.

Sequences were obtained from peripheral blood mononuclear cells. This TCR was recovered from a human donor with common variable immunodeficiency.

The sequenced part of the CDR3 DNA is TGTGCCAGCAGCCAAAGACAGGGGAGACATGGC. This codes for CASSQRQGRHG. The full CDR3 sequence reads CASSQRQGRHGYTF. This rearrangement joins TRBV7-2 to TRBJ1-2; 8 nucleotides align to TRBD1. The DNA ends 3 residues before the CDR3 does, and the rest of the CDR3 is filled in from the germline J gene. V lost 5 bases and J lost 6; bases outside the gene matches: 8. This CDR3 has 14 amino acids. Germline lookup yields CDR1 SGHTA and CDR2 FQGNSA. Using reference TRBV7-2 and TRBJ1-2 for the parts outside the CDR3, the full variable domain is GAGVSQSPSNKVTEKGKDVELRCDPISGHTALYWYRQSLGQGLEFLIYFQGNSAPDKSGLPSDRFSAERTGGSVSTLTIQRTQQEDSAVYLCASSQRQGRHGYTFGSGTRLTVV.